This T cell receptor (beta chain) was sequenced during a study of T cells after yellow fever vaccination. Notes on the study in general: Most clones from primary vaccination were detected again post-booster (approximately 96% CD4, around 90% CD8). A weaker but faster secondary response was observed, peaking on day 5 versus 15.

MiXCR, applied by TCRdb to the 5' RACE reads, yields one record per CDR3 protein. The sample lists more than 300,000 distinct CDR3 sequences, approximately 4% occurring once. The V end was cut by 2 bases, the J end by 13 bases, with 12 bases between. CDR1 and CDR2 (germline): SGHVS, FQNEAQ. CDR3 size: 13 residues. At least ten counts were recorded for this clonotype. Its antigen remains unknown. This chain joins TRBV7-8 and TRBJ1-6, with D unresolved. The material sequenced was PBMCs, taken 15 days after the yellow fever booster vaccination. The receptor was isolated from a young man who received the YFV17D yellow fever vaccine. The CDR3 here is CASSLYVESPLHF. The CDR3 DNA reads as TGTGCCAGCAGCTTATATGTCGAGAGTCCCCTCCACTTT.